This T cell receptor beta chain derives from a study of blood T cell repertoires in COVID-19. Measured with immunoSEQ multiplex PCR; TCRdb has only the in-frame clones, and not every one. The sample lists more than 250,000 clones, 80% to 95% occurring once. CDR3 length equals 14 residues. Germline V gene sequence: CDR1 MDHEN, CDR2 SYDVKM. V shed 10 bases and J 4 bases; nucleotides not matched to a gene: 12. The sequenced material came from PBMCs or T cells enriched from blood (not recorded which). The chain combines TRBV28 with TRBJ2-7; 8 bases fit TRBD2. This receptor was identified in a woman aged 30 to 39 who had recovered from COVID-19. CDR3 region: CATRVSGSFYEQYF. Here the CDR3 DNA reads TGTGCCACCAGGGTGAGCGGGAGCTTTTACGAGCAGTACTTC.